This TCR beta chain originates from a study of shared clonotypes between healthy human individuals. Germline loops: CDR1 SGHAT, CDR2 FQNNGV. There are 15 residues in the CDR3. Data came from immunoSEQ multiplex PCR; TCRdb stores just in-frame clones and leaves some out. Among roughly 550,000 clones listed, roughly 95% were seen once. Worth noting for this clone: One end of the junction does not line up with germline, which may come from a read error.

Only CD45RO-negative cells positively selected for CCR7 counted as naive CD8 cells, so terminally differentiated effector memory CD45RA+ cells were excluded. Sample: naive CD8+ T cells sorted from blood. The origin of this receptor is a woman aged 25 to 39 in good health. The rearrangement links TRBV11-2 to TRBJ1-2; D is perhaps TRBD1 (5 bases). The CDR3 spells CASRLGVRVREGYTF. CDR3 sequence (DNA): TGTGCCAGCAGGTTAGGCGTGCGCGTCAGGGAGGGCTACACCTTC.